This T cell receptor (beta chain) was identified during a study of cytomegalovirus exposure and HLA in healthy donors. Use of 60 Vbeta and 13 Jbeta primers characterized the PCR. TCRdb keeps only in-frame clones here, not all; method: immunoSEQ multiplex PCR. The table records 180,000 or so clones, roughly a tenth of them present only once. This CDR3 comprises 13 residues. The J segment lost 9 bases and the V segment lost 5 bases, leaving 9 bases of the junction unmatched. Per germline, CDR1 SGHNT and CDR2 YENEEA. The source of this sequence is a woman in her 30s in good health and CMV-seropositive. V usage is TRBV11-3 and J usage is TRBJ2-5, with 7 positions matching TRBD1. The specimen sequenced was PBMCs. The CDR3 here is CASSHRDQGAQYF. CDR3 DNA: TGTGCCAGCAGCCACCGGGACCAGGGGGCCCAGTACTTC.